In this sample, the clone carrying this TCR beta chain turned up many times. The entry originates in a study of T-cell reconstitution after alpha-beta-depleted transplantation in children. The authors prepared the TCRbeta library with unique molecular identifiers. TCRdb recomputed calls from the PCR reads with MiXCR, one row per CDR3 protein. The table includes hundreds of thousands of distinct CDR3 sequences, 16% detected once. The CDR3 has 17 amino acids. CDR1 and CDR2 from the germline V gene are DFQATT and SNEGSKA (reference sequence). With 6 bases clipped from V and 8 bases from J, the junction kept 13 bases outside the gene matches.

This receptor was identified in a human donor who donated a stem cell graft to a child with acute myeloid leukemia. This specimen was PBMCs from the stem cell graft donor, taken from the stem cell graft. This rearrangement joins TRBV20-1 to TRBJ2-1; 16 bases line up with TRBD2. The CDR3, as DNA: TGCAGTGCACCCGGGACTAGCGGGGGGGCAGGGACCGATGAGCAGTTCTTC. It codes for CSAPGTSGGAGTDEQFF.